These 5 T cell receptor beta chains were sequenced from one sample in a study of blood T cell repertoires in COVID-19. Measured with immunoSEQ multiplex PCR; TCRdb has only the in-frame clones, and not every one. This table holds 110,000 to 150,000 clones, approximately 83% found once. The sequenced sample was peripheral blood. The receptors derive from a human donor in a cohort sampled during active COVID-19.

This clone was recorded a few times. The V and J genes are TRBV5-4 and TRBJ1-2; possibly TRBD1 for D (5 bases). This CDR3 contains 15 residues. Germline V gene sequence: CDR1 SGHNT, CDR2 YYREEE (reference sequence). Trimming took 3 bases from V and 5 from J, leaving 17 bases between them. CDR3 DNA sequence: TGTGCCAGCAGCTCGGCGAGGGGAGGGGAATATGGCTACACCTTC. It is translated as CASSSARGGEYGYTF.

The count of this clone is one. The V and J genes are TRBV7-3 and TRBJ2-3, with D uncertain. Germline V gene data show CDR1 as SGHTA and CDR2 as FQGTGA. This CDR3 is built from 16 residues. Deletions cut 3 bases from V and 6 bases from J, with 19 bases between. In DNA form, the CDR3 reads TGTGCCAGCAGCTTTGAGTTTTCGGGTGCGGCGGATACGCAGTATTTT. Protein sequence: CASSFEFSGAADTQYF. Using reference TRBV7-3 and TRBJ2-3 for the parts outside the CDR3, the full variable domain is GAGVSQTPSNKVTEKGKYVELRCDPISGHTALYWYRQSLGQGPEFLIYFQGTGAADDSGLPNDRFFAVRPEGSVSTLKIQRTERGDSAVYLCASSFEFSGAADTQYFGPGTRLTVL.

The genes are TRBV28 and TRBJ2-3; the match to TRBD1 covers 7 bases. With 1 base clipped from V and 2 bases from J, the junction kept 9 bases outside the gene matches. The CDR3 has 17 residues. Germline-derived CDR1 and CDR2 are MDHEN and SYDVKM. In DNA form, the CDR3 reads TGTGCCAGCAGTTTATCCCCCCCGGGACAGTACACAGATACGCAGTATTTT. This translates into CASSLSPPGQYTDTQYF.

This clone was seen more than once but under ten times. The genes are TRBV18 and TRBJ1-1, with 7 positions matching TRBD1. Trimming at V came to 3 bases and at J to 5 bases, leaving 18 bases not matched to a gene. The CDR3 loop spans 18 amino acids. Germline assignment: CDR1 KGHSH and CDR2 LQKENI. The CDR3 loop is CASSPRGRNTGDNTEAFF. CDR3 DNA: TGTGCCAGCTCACCTCGGGGGCGGAATACAGGGGATAATACTGAAGCTTTCTTT.

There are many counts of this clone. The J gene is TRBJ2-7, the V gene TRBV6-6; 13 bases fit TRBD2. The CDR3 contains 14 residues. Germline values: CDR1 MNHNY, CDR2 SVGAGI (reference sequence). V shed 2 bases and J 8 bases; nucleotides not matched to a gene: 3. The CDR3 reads CASSYGLAGEKQYF. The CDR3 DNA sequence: TGTGCCAGCAGTTACGGACTAGCGGGAGAGAAGCAGTACTTC.